The clone carrying this TCR beta chain was picked up many times. Time point: sample taken at primary tumor resection. Extraction of whole RNA from tumor, nontumor lung or frozen PBMC preceded unsorted sequencing. The donors comprised about 65 untreated early-stage non-small cell lung cancer patients. Germline V lookup: CDR1 SGHDT, CDR2 YYEEEE. Trimming removed 0 bases from V and 2 bases from J, with 6 bases in between. CDR3 size: 13 residues. The entry originates in a study of spatial heterogeneity in lung cancer. TCR cDNA molecules were tagged individually, and each one carried a unique molecular identifier. TCRdb reprocessed the 5' RACE reads with MiXCR, giving one entry per CDR3 protein. Of about 26,000 distinct CDR3 sequences listed, roughly 13% are singletons.

The gene calls are TRBV5-6 and TRBJ2-7, with D uncertain. Material: PBMCs, obtained at surgery. The sequence was collected from a female donor with early-stage non-small cell lung cancer. The CDR3 region is CASSLAATYEQYV. The CDR3 DNA is TGTGCCAGCAGCTTGGCCGCGACCTACGAGCAGTACGTC.